The TCR beta chain under discussion was sequenced for a study of Tregs in tolerant kidney transplant recipients (dated by TCRdb to the late 2010s). Turning to the overall study: TCRbeta sequencing was used in the study to identify donor-specific regulatory T cells before combined kidney and bone marrow transplantation, and the identified cells were then tracked after transplant. In a few healthy controls, several methods of expanding Tregs specific for an allogeneic donor were compared by TCRbeta repertoire sequencing.

About this clone itself: Its antigen is still unknown. Base qualities were left out, and no much larger clone turns up one base away.

Thawed PBMCs were FACS-sorted into unstimulated Tregs (CD4+CD25+CD127-), CD4+ non-Tregs (CD4+CD25-), CD4 cells and CD8 cells. Healthy control blood was obtained either as purchased buffy coats or from healthy volunteers. Healthy control blood was processed to PBMCs with a Ficoll density gradient and then cryopreserved, whereas patient PBMCs were collected both before and after transplant. Here is what the overall study found, with its caveats: Expanding Tregs with activated donor B cells appeared to identify the most biologically relevant and donor-specific TCRbeta repertoire. Although technical replication error seemed to be minimal, the question of biological reproducibility was not addressed directly. The study was constrained by small patient numbers, and validation of the findings is required in larger populations and under other immunosuppression protocols.

Genomic DNA was extracted from sorted cells with the QIAGEN DNeasy Blood and Tissue Kit for TCRbeta CDR3 sequencing. High-throughput TCRbeta CDR3 sequencing, which included PCR amplification with bias correction and internal controls, was done commercially through immunoSEQ. From the authors' description of their analysis: Unique productive TCRbeta sequences were defined by CDR3 nucleotide sequence where primers matched, otherwise by CDR3 amino acid sequence with Vbeta and Jbeta genes. To correct sorting error, sequences shared between sorted populations at a frequency ratio of 2:1 or less were removed; the rest were assigned to the higher population. A sequence was defined as donor-reactive if the sequence was expanded at least 5-fold in CFSE-low cells compared with unstimulated cells and had a frequency of at least 0.01% in CFSE-low cells. Jensen-Shannon divergence, calculated on the top 100 TCRbeta sequences ranked by frequency, was used to quantify repertoire divergence. For samples with multiple sequencing runs, sorting error was corrected separately for each run before the runs were pooled. TCRdb's version of the immuneACCESS table is confined to in-frame rearrangements and falls short of the full clone set. An unresolved V gene accounts for under half of the shortfall where checked; the remainder is of unknown origin. Clonal size and the V and J genes are those of that table, whereas D and trimming came from the DNA. In all, the sample holds 90,000 to 150,000 clones, and about 90% of those were seen once. Around 0.58% of the sample is taken by the ten largest.

CDR1 MRHNA and CDR2 SNTAGT were looked up in the germline V gene. Including cysteine and phenylalanine, the CDR3 has 16 amino acids. Only CDR3 DNA remains: 48 bases, in frame from the first base. V was cut back by 6 bases and J by 1 base, leaving a gap of 16 bases between them. Specimen: CD4+ T cells from blood. The TCR was taken from a human donor in good health. The chain uses TRBV6-4 and TRBJ1-3; tentative D gene TRBD1, with 5 bases matching. The DNA reads TGTGCCAGCAGAACCGGTCAGGGAACTTCTGGAAACACCATATATTTT. Translation gives CASRTGQGTSGNTIYF.